This T cell receptor (beta chain) emerged from a study of beta chain features in type 1 diabetes. V lost 2 bases and J lost 0; bases outside the gene matches: 1. Per the germline V gene, CDR1 is SNHLY and CDR2 is FYNNEI. The CDR3 spans 15 residues. Expressed TCRB transcripts were sequenced, since all the RNA that had been isolated was reverse transcribed. Some clones are missing from TCRdb's copy, which holds only in-frame ones; the method was immunoSEQ multiplex PCR. The sample lists some 500,000 clones; over 10% were seen once. The rearrangement links TRBV2 to TRBJ1-5; 7 nucleotides match TRBD1. The sequencing input was naive CD4+ T cells from blood. The source of this sequence is a woman younger than 30 in good health. CDR3 coding DNA: TGTGCCAGCAGTGAAACAGGGGCTAGCAATCAGCCCCAGCATTTT. Its protein is CASSETGASNQPQHF.